These T cell receptor beta chains were read from a single sample in a study of CD8+CD57+ T cells in acquired aplastic anemia. MiXCR was run by TCRdb on the reads, yielding one entry per CDR3 protein. The sample shows 200,000 to 300,000 distinct CDR3 sequences, about 44% of them seen only once. Sequenced material: sorted CD4+, CD8+, or CD8+CD57+ T cells (not recorded which) from PBMCs. The receptors originated from a human donor with aplastic anemia. Both conserved end residues are part of each CDR3. A D gene is named only where the DNA matches it firmly. The listing skips clone size in some rows; elsewhere it reads once, few, many or a size class.

clone size	J gene	D gene	V gene	CDR3 DNA	CDR3 protein
.	TRBJ1-2	.	TRBV7-3	TGTGCCAGCAGCCAACAGCAGGGCTATAGCTATGGCTACACCTTC	CASSQQQGYSYGYTF
many	TRBJ1-5	.	TRBV29-1	TGCAGCGTCCGTGAGGGGGGGAGCAATCAGCCCCAGCATTTT	CSVREGGSNQPQHF
.	TRBJ2-7	.	TRBV19	TGTGCCAGTAGTCCACGGGACACTGACTACGAGCAGTACTTC	CASSPRDTDYEQYF
many	TRBJ1-3	.	TRBV10-1	TGCGCCAGCAGTGACAGAATTGGAAACACCATATATTTT	CASSDRIGNTIYF
.	TRBJ2-2	.	TRBV15	TGTGCCACCAGCAGAGCTAGCACCGGGGAGCTGTTTTTT	CATSRASTGELFF
.	TRBJ2-2	.	TRBV10-3	TGTGCCATCAGTCCTACAGGTGGTACCGGGGAGCTGTTTTTT	CAISPTGGTGELFF
.	TRBJ2-3	.	TRBV7-2	TGTGCCAGCAGCTTAGAGGGCAGTTTACTAAATACGCGGTATTTT	CASSLEGSLLNTRYF
many	TRBJ1-4	TRBD1	TRBV2	TGTGCCAGCAGTATAGCAGGGGGCGGGCGTGAAAAACTGTTTTTT	CASSIAGGGREKLFF
many	TRBJ2-5	.	TRBV7-9	TGTGCCAGCAGCTTTAGCTCAGTGGTGCTAGGGACCCAGTACTTC	CASSFSSVVLGTQYF
.	TRBJ1-1	TRBD1	TRBV27	TGTGCCAGCAGTTCCCTGAGGACAGGAAGAATGAACACTGAAGCTTTCTTT	CASSSLRTGRMNTEAFF
.	TRBJ2-1	.	TRBV10-3	TGTGCCATCAGTGAGTCAGGGGGGTTGGGTGAGCAGTTCTTC	CAISESGGLGEQFF
.	TRBJ2-5	TRBD1	TRBV7-3	TGTGCCAGCAGCTTAACCTACTCTCGGGGACAGCTCAAAGAGACCCAGTACTTC	CASSLTYSRGQLKETQYF
.	TRBJ1-1	.	TRBV9	TGTGCCAGCAGCCAGAGGGTCTACGGTGACACTGAAGCTTTCTTT	CASSQRVYGDTEAFF
few	TRBJ2-2	.	TRBV6-4	TGTGCCAGCAGACTAGGAAACACCGGGGAGCTGTTTTTT	CASRLGNTGELFF
.	TRBJ2-2	TRBD2	TRBV10-1	TGCGCCACCCAAGCGGGAGGGCCGTATGTCGGGGAGCTGTTTTTT	CATQAGGPYVGELFF
many	TRBJ1-6	TRBD1	TRBV30	TGTGCCTGGAGCAGGCAGGGGGATTCACCCCTCCACTTT	CAWSRQGDSPLHF
.	TRBJ2-3	.	TRBV27	TGTGCCAGCAGAGGGGGGGACCTAGATACGCAGTATTTT	CASRGGDLDTQYF
few	TRBJ2-1	.	TRBV27	TGTGCCAGCAGTTTGGAGGTAGGAAGCTATGAGCAGTTCTTC	CASSLEVGSYEQFF
.	TRBJ2-3	.	TRBV7-9	TGTGCCAGCAGCCGGGACTGGGTCACAGATACGCAGTATTTT	CASSRDWVTDTQYF
many	TRBJ1-1	.	TRBV5-1	TGCGCCAGCAGCTGGGACGGGCCTGGGGACACTGAAGCTTTCTTT	CASSWDGPGDTEAFF
many	TRBJ1-1	.	TRBV7-9	TGTGCCAGCAGCACGGGAGACACTGAAGCTTTCTTT	CASSTGDTEAFF
.	TRBJ1-3	.	TRBV5-1	TGCGCCAGCAGCTTGGAATTGGGAACTGGAAACACCATATATTTT	CASSLELGTGNTIYF
many	TRBJ2-1	.	TRBV7-3	TGTGCCAGCAGCCCGCTAGGGGGGGGGGCTGACTACAATGAGCAGTTCTTC	CASSPLGGGADYNEQFF
many	TRBJ2-7	TRBD2	TRBV9	TGTGCCAGCAGCCCCGGGACTAGCTATTACGAGCAGTACTTC	CASSPGTSYYEQYF
.	TRBJ1-4	.	TRBV2	TGTGCCGGCGCCCAAGGCGAGATTGCAACTAATGAAAAACTGTTTTTT	CAGAQGEIATNEKLFF
many	TRBJ1-3	TRBD1	TRBV19	TGTGCCAGTAGTCGCAGGGGGACGATGAACACCATATATTTT	CASSRRGTMNTIYF
few	TRBJ2-7	.	TRBV7-9	TGTGCCAGCAGTTTGTCGGGCCGAATCCGGACTACCTACGAGCAGTACTTC	CASSLSGRIRTTYEQYF
.	TRBJ1-6	TRBD1	TRBV7-2	TGTGCCAGCAGCCAAAGGACAGGGTGGAGTTCACCCCTCCACTTT	CASSQRTGWSSPLHF
.	TRBJ2-1	TRBD1	TRBV28	TGTGCCAGCAGTTCGCCGGGACAGAATACCCATGAGCAGTTCTTC	CASSSPGQNTHEQFF
.	TRBJ2-5	.	TRBV7-9	TGTGCCAGCAGCTTGGGGAGGTACCAAGAGACCCAGTACTTC	CASSLGRYQETQYF